These T cell receptor beta chains were read from a single sample in a study of blood T cells in healthy people across ages. TCRdb recomputed calls from the 5' RACE reads with MiXCR, one row per CDR3 protein. Of 850,000 to 1,100,000 distinct CDR3 sequences in the sample, less than 45% were seen once. The sequenced sample was blood. These receptors all stem from a man aged 18 to 30 in good health. CDR3s include the opening cysteine and the closing phenylalanine or tryptophan. D genes are given only for firm matches. Size values are once, few and many counts, or a class for expanded clones, and some rows have none.

D gene | CDR3 length | clone size | J gene | V gene | CDR3 DNA | CDR3 protein
NA | 15 | NA | TRBJ2-1 | TRBV3-1 | TGTGCCAGCAGCCAGGACCTATACCCCTACAATGAGCAGTTCTTC | CASSQDLYPYNEQFF
NA | 15 | NA | TRBJ2-1 | TRBV4-2 | TGTGCCAGCAGCCAAGATCCCGGGGCCCCCAATGAGCAGTTCTTC | CASSQDPGAPNEQFF
NA | 12 | many | TRBJ2-3 | TRBV29-1 | TGCAGCGTTGGAGGCTTCACAGATACGCAGTATTTT | CSVGGFTDTQYF
NA | 13 | few | TRBJ2-5 | TRBV20-1 | TGCAGTGCAACCGGGGGCTCAGAAGAGACCCAGTACTTC | CSATGGSEETQYF
NA | 16 | few | TRBJ2-1 | TRBV6-2/TRBV6-3 | TGTGCCAGCAGTCAACAGGGGCAGGGGGGGGGCAATGAGCAGTTCTTC | CASSQQGQGGGNEQFF
NA | 15 | NA | TRBJ1-6 | TRBV18 | TGTGCCAGCTCACCAGAAGAACCGACTAATTCACCCCTCCACTTT | CASSPEEPTNSPLHF
NA | 16 | NA | TRBJ1-5 | TRBV4-1 | TGCGCCAGCAGCCAGGAGTTTGGGGACCGCAATCAGCCCCAGCATTTT | CASSQEFGDRNQPQHF
NA | 13 | few | TRBJ1-1 | TRBV7-2 | TGTGCCAGCAGCTTAGTGAGGGCCCCTGAAGCTTTCTTT | CASSLVRAPEAFF
TRBD1 | 14 | NA | TRBJ1-2 | TRBV7-2 | TGTGCCAGCAGCCCCTTCGGACAGGAGAGAGGCTACACCTTC | CASSPFGQERGYTF
TRBD2 | 16 | NA | TRBJ2-6 | TRBV12-3/TRBV12-4 | TGTGCCAGCAGTGTAACGGGAGGCTCTGGGGCCAACGTCCTGACTTTC | CASSVTGGSGANVLTF
NA | 14 | NA | TRBJ1-1 | TRBV9 | TGTGCCAGCAGCGTAGGCGTCGTCCCCACTGAAGCTTTCTTT | CASSVGVVPTEAFF
NA | 12 | few | TRBJ1-1 | TRBV29-1 | TGCAGCGTTCGGAGGGTGAACACTGAAGCTTTCTTT | CSVRRVNTEAFF
TRBD1 | 16 | NA | TRBJ1-4 | TRBV7-8 | TGTGCCAGCAGCCCTACCAAGGGACAGGGACATGAAAAACTGTTTTTT | CASSPTKGQGHEKLFF
NA | 17 | once | TRBJ2-1 | TRBV5-1 | TGCGCCGGCACCTTGGGGGTCACAGCTAGCTCCTACAATGAGCAGTTCTTC | CAGTLGVTASSYNEQFF
NA | 15 | NA | TRBJ1-6 | TRBV6-6 | TGTGCCAGCAGTTACGGTCCAAGCAATAATTCACCCCTCCACTTT | CASSYGPSNNSPLHF
NA | 16 | NA | TRBJ2-7 | TRBV4-1 | TGCGCCAGCAGCCAAGACGGATCGCAGGGTTATAACGAGCAGTACTTC | CASSQDGSQGYNEQYF
NA | 15 | NA | TRBJ2-3 | TRBV20-1 | TGCAGTGCCCAGGGAGGGGGCAGTAGCACAGATACGCAGTATTTT | CSAQGGGSSTDTQYF
TRBD2 | 15 | NA | TRBJ2-7 | TRBV7-2 | TGTGCCAGCAGCATCACTAGCGGGGCCTACAATGAGCAGTACTTC | CASSITSGAYNEQYF
NA | 12 | few | TRBJ2-3 | TRBV29-1 | TGCAGCGTTGGCAGGACGGTAGATACGCAGTATTTT | CSVGRTVDTQYF
TRBD2 | 15 | few | TRBJ2-5 | TRBV6-5 | TGTGCCAGCAGTTACGTGGCTAGCGGGGGAGAGACCCAGTACTTC | CASSYVASGGETQYF
NA | 14 | NA | TRBJ2-1 | TRBV4-3 | TGCGCCAGCGCAGAGACAGGCTCCTACAATGAGCAGTTCTTC | CASAETGSYNEQFF
NA | 13 | NA | TRBJ1-2 | TRBV28 | TGTGCCAGCAGTTTACCGCCAGAGGGTGGCTACACCTTC | CASSLPPEGGYTF
NA | 15 | NA | TRBJ2-1 | TRBV10-3 | TGTGCCAGCAGTGATCCGGGGGAATTATACAATGAGCAGTTCTTC | CASSDPGELYNEQFF
TRBD2 | 15 | few | TRBJ2-1 | TRBV10-3 | TGTGCCATCAGGGACCGGGGGGGCCCCTACAATGAGCAGTTCTTC | CAIRDRGGPYNEQFF
TRBD2 | 17 | NA | TRBJ2-5 | TRBV13 | TGTGCCAGCAGCTTACGTCGAGCGGGACTGGCAAAAGAGACCCAGTACTTC | CASSLRRAGLAKETQYF
NA | 13 | NA | TRBJ1-1 | TRBV25-1 | TGTGCCAGCATTAGGGGGGAGAACACTGAAGCTTTCTTT | CASIRGENTEAFF
TRBD1 | 12 | NA | TRBJ1-1 | TRBV20-1 | TGCAGTGCCAACAGGGGGGTCACTGAAGCTTTCTTT | CSANRGVTEAFF
NA | 13 | few | TRBJ2-7 | TRBV30 | TGTGCCTGGACGGCTCCGGGGTCCTACGAGCAGTACTTC | CAWTAPGSYEQYF
NA | 12 | once | TRBJ1-1 | TRBV5-4 | TGTGCCAGCAGCTTGTGGGGTTTCGGGGCTTTCTTT | CASSLWGFGAFF
NA | 15 | NA | TRBJ1-6 | TRBV12-3/TRBV12-4 | TGTGCCAGCAGTTTACAGGACACCTATGATTCACCCCTCCACTTT | CASSLQDTYDSPLHF
TRBD1 | 13 | few | TRBJ2-1 | TRBV29-1 | TGCAGCCTTCAGGGGGCTTCCTACAATGAGCAGTTCTTC | CSLQGASYNEQFF
TRBD2 | 18 | few | TRBJ2-1 | TRBV2 | TGTGCCAGCAGTCGGGGACTAGCGGGGGGCAACTCCTACAATGAGCAGTTCTTC | CASSRGLAGGNSYNEQFF
TRBD1 | 13 | NA | TRBJ1-2 | TRBV20-1 | TGCAGTGCCAGGGACAGGGGGCTCAATGGCTACACCTTC | CSARDRGLNGYTF
NA | 13 | NA | TRBJ2-7 | TRBV6-2/TRBV6-3 | TGTGCCAGCAGGGCCGATTTTCCCTACGAGCAGTACTTC | CASRADFPYEQYF
NA | 13 | NA | TRBJ2-5 | TRBV29-1 | TGCAGCGTTGTTAGATGGGACTCACCACCGACGTACTTC | CSVVRWDSPPTYF
TRBD1 | 15 | NA | TRBJ1-1 | TRBV5-1 | TGCGCCAGCAGCCCTCGACAGGGGGCCGGGACTGAAGCTTTCTTT | CASSPRQGAGTEAFF
NA | 13 | many | TRBJ2-1 | TRBV3-1 | TGTGCCAGCAGCCCAGACAGTCACAATGAGCAGTTCTTC | CASSPDSHNEQFF
NA | 11 | NA | TRBJ2-2 | TRBV29-1 | TGCAGCACCGGGAATCACGGGGAGCTGTTTTTT | CSTGNHGELFF
TRBD2 | 16 | many | TRBJ2-1 | TRBV7-2 | TGTGCCAGCACCAAAAGGTTGGCTAGCGGGTACAATGAGCAGTTCTTC | CASTKRLASGYNEQFF
TRBD1 | 16 | NA | TRBJ2-2 | TRBV5-1 | TGCGCCAGCAGCTTTATGACAGGGGATAACACCGGGGAGCTGTTTTTT | CASSFMTGDNTGELFF
NA | 17 | NA | TRBJ1-1 | TRBV9 | TGTGCCAGCAGCGTACTGGATAAGGGAATAGTTGGCACTGAAGCTTTCTTT | CASSVLDKGIVGTEAFF